The TCR beta chain under discussion was sequenced for a study of breast tumors, draining lymph nodes, adjacent tissues. CDR1 SGHRS and CDR2 YFSETQ come from the germline V gene. The CDR3 covers 14 residues. Between the trimmed V and J ends, which lost 4 bases and 4 bases, there was a span of 12 bases. Samples came from axillary lymph nodes draining the breast cancer. TCRdb used MiXCR to reprocess the multiplex PCR reads, holding one entry per CDR3 protein. In the table there are nearly 110,000 distinct CDR3 sequences, more than 30% of which are singletons. The chain joins TRBV5-1 to TRBJ2-4, with unresolved D. The sequenced material came from axillary lymph node tissue. The receptor was isolated from a female donor with breast cancer. Some clones in this sample may be carry-over from other donors' samples. The CDR3 protein is CASSPVASKNIQYF. The CDR3 DNA is TGCGCCAGCAGCCCGGTGGCATCGAAAAACATTCAGTACTTC. Based on the CDR3 plus reference TRBV5-1 and TRBJ2-4, the full variable domain is KAGVTQTPRYLIKTRGQQVTLSCSPISGHRSVSWYQQTPGQGLQFLFEYFSETQRNKGNFPGRFSGRQFSNSRSEMNVSTLELGDSALYLCASSPVASKNIQYFGAGTRLSVL.